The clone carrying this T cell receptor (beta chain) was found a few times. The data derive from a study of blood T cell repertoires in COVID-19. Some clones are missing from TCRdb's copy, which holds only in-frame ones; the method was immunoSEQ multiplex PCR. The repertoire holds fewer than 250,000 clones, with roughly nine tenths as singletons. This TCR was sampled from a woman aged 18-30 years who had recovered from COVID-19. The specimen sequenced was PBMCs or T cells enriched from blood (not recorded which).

CDR3 amino acids: CASSPTGGEYPNEKLFF. In DNA form, the CDR3 reads TGTGCCAGCAGCCCTACAGGGGGCGAGTACCCTAATGAAAAACTGTTTTTT. V usage is TRBV9 and J usage is TRBJ1-4; 9 bases fit TRBD1. The germline gives CDR1 SGDLS, CDR2 YYNGEE. J lost 3 bases, V lost 4 bases, and 10 bases had no gene match. The CDR3 sequence is 17 residues long.